One sample yielded the 6 T cell receptor beta chains listed below, sequenced in a study of technical replicates of blood from several donors. Using immunoSEQ multiplex PCR, the repertoire was profiled, and TCRdb retains in-frame clones only, with some absent. The table records about 80,000 clones, approximately 97% of them present only once. Sequenced material: T cells isolated from PBMCs. Source of these receptors: a human donor in good health.

The V gene is TRBV5-1, the J gene TRBJ1-2, with 8 bases identical to TRBD1. CDR1 and CDR2 from the germline V gene are SGHRS and YFSETQ. Germline trimming cut 5 bases from V and 0 bases from J; bases unmatched to any gene: 12. The CDR3 spans 17 residues. The CDR3 nucleotides read TGCGCCAGCAGAGGGGGCCAGGGGGCTGGGGCTAACTATGGCTACACCTTC. This encodes CASRGGQGAGANYGYTF.

Here the CDR3 DNA reads TGTGCCACCTCACCTGGCGGGGCCTCTTTGTTCTTC. It translates to CATSPGGASLFF. The gene calls are TRBV15 and TRBJ2-1, with a possible D match to TRBD2 (6 bases). Trimming took off 8 bases at V and 15 bases at J, with 20 bases between the two ends. Germline CDR1 and CDR2: LNHNV and YYDKDF (reference sequence). The CDR3 is 12 residues long.

This clone was recorded once. One junction end does not reproduce the germline sequence, and a read error may be involved. V and J are TRBV6-1 and TRBJ2-2, with D possibly being TRBD1 (6 bases). Germline-derived CDR1 and CDR2 are MNHNS and SASEGT. This CDR3 spans 14 amino acids. The chain's CDR3 is CASIYRAKTGELFF. The CDR3 bases are TGTGCCAGCATTTACAGGGCGAAGACCGGGGAGCTGTTTTTT.

This chain joins TRBV9 and TRBJ2-5, with TRBD1 matching over 10 bases. The CDR3 is 14 amino acids. Germline CDR1 reads SGDLS; CDR2 reads YYNGEE. V was clipped by 3 bases and J by 4 bases; unmatched bases: 3. The CDR3 nucleotides are TGTGCCAGCAGCGGGACAGGGGGGAGAGAGACCCAGTACTTC. Residues: CASSGTGGRETQYF.

V gene TRBV15 combines with J gene TRBJ2-5; D not certain. This CDR3 comprises 14 residues. The germline V gene has CDR1 LNHNV and CDR2 YYDKDF (reference sequence). V lost 8 bases and J 4 bases, leaving 17 bases between the germline ends. The CDR3 is CATSQLSRRETQYF. DNA for the CDR3: TGTGCCACCTCCCAGCTTAGCCGTCGAGAGACCCAGTACTTC.

The chain joins TRBV5-1 to TRBJ2-1, with 9 bases aligning to TRBD2. The CDR3 covers 15 residues. The V segment lost 4 bases and the J segment 6 bases; nucleotides outside the gene matches: 8. The germline gives CDR1 SGHRS, CDR2 YFSETQ. CDR3 protein: CASSPGLAMPNEQFF. DNA for the CDR3: TGCGCCAGCAGCCCCGGACTAGCGATGCCCAATGAGCAGTTCTTC.